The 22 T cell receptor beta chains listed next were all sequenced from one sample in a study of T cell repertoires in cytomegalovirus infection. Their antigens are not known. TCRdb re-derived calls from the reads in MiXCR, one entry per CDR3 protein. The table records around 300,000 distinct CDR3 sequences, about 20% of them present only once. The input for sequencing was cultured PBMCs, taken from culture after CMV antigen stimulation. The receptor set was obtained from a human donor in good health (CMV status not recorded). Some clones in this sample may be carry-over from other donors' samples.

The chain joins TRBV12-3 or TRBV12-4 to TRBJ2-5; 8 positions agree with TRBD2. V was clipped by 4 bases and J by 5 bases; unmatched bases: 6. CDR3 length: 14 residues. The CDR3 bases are TGTGCCAGCAGTTCCCTAGCGGGCAGGGAGACCCAGTACTTC. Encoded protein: CASSSLAGRETQYF.

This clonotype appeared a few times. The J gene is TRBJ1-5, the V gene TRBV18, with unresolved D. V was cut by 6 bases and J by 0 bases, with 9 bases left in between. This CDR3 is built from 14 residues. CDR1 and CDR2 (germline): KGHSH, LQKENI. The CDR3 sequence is CASSRDPSNQPQHF. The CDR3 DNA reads TGTGCCAGCTCCCGAGACCCTAGCAATCAGCCCCAGCATTTT.

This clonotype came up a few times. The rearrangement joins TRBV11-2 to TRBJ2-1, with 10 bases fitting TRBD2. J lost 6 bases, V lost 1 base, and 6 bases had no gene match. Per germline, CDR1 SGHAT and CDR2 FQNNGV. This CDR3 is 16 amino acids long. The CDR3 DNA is TGTGCCAGCAGCTTAGGGGGACTAGCGAGCCGCAATGAGCAGTTCTTC. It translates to CASSLGGLASRNEQFF.

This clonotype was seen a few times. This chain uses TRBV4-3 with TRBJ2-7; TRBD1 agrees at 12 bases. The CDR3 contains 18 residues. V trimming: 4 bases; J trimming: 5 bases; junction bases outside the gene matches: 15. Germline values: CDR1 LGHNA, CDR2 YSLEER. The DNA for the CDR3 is TGCGCCAGCAGCCTCGGGGATCGGGGGACAGGGGGCGTAGACGAGCAGTACTTC. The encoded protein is CASSLGDRGTGGVDEQYF.

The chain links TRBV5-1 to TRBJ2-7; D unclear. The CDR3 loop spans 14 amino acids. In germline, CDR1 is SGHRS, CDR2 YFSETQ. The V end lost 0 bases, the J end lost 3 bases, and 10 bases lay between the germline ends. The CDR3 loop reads CASSLGGTNYEQYF. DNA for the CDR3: TGCGCCAGCAGCTTGGGGGGAACCAACTACGAGCAGTACTTC.

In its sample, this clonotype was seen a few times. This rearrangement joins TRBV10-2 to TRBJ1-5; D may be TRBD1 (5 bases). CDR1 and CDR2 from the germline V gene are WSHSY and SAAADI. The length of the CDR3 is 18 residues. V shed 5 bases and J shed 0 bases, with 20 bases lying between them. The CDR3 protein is CASSNPGPLPNSNQPQHF. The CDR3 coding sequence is TGCGCCAGCAGTAACCCGGGACCGTTGCCTAATAGCAATCAGCCCCAGCATTTT.

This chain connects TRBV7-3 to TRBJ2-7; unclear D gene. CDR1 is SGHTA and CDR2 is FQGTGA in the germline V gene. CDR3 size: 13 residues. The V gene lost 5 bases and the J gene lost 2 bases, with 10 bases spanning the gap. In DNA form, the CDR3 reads TGTGCCAGCAGCCGTTCGTCCCCCTACGAGCAGTACTTC. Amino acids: CASSRSSPYEQYF.

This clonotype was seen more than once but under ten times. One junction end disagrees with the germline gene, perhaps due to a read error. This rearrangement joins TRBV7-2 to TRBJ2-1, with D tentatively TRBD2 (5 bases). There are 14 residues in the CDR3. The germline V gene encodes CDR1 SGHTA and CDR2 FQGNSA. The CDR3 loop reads CASSLAPVVGAYNF. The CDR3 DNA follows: TGTGCCAGCAGCTTAGCGCCTGTCGTGGGAGCCTATAACTTC.

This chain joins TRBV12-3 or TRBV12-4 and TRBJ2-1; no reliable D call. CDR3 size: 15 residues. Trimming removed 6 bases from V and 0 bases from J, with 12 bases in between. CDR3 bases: TGTGCCAGCAGAGCCGACGAAAGCTCCTACAATGAGCAGTTCTTC. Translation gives CASRADESSYNEQFF.

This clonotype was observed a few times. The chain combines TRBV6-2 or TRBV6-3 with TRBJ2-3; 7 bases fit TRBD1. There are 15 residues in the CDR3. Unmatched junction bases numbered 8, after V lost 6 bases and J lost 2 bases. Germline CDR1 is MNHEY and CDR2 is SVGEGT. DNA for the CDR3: TGTGCCAGCAGGTACCGGGACAGTTACACAGATACGCAGTATTTT. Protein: CASRYRDSYTDTQYF.

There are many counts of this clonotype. In DNA form, the CDR3 reads TGTGCCAGCAGCTTAGATATAAACTATGGCTACACCTTC. It yields the protein CASSLDINYGYTF. The chain has TRBV7-2 and TRBJ1-2; D ambiguous. V was shortened by 1 base and J by 2 bases, with 5 bases between the two germline ends. This CDR3 region has 13 residues. The V gene's germline CDR1 is SGHTA and CDR2 FQGNSA.

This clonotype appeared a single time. The CDR3 nucleotides read TGTGCCAGCAGTTATCCAAACCCCAGCGGACTAGCGGGATTCGGGGAGCTGTTTTTT. As protein: CASSYPNPSGLAGFGELFF. The genes are TRBV6-2 or TRBV6-3 and TRBJ2-2, with 12 bases fitting TRBD2. CDR1 is MNHEY and CDR2 is SVGEGT in the germline V gene. This CDR3 is built from 19 residues. J lost 7 bases, V lost 3 bases, and 15 bases had no gene match.

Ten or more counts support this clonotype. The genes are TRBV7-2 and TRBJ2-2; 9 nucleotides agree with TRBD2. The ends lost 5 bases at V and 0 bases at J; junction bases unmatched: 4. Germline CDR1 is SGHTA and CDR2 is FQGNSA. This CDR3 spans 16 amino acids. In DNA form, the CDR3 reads TGTGCCAGCAGCCCGACTAGCGGAGCGAACACCGGGGAGCTGTTTTTT. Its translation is CASSPTSGANTGELFF. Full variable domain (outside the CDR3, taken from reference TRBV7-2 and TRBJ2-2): GAGVSQSPSNKVTEKGKDVELRCDPISGHTALYWYRQSLGQGLEFLIYFQGNSAPDKSGLPSDRFSAERTGGSVSTLTIQRTQQEDSAVYLCASSPTSGANTGELFFGEGSRLTVL.

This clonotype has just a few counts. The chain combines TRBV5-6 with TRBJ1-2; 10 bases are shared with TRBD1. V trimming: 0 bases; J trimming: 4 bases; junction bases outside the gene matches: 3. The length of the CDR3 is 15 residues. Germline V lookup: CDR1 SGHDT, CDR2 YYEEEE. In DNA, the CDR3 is TGTGCCAGCAGCTTGGCTGGACAGGGGGTCTATGGCTACACCTTC. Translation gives CASSLAGQGVYGYTF.

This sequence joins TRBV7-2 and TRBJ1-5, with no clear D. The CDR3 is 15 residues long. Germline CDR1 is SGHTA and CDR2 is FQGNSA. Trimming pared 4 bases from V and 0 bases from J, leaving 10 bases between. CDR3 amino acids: CASSSATSSNQPQHF. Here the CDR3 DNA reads TGTGCCAGCAGCTCAGCAACATCTAGCAATCAGCCCCAGCATTTT.

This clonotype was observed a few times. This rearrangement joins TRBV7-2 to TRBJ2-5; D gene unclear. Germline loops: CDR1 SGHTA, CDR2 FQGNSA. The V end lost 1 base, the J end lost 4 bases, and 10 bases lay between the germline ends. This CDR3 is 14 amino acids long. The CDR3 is CASSLVMGLETQYF. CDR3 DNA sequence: TGTGCCAGCAGCTTAGTTATGGGATTAGAGACCCAGTACTTC.

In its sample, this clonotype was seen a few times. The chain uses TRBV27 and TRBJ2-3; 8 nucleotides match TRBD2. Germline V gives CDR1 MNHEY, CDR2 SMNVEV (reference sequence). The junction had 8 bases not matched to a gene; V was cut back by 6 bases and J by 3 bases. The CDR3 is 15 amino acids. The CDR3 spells CASSLGTRETDTQYF. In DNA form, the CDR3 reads TGTGCCAGCAGCCTGGGGACTAGAGAGACAGATACGCAGTATTTT.

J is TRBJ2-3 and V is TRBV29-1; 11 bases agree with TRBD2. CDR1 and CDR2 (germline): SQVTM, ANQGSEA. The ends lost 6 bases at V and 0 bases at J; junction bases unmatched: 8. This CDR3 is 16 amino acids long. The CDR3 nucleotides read TGCAGCGTCCCGGGACTAGCGGCCCCTAGCACAGATACGCAGTATTTT. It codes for CSVPGLAAPSTDTQYF.

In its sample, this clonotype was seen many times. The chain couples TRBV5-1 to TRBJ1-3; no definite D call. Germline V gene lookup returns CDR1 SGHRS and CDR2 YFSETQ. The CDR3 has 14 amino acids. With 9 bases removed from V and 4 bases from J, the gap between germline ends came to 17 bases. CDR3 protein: CATRPPGGGNTIYF. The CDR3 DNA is TGCGCCACCAGGCCCCCCGGTGGGGGAAACACCATATATTTT.

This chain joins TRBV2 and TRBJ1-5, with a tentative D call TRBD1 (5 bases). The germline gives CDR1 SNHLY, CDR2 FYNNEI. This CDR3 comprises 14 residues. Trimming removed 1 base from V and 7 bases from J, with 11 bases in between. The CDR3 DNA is TGTGCCAGCAGTGAAGGACAGTCCAGACAGCCCCAGCATTTT. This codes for CASSEGQSRQPQHF. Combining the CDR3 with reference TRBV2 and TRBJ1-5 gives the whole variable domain EPEVTQTPSHQVTQMGQEVILRCVPISNHLYFYWYRQILGQKVEFLVSFYNNEISEKSEIFDDQFSVERPDGSNFTLKIRSTKLEDSAMYFCASSEGQSRQPQHFGDGTRLSIL.

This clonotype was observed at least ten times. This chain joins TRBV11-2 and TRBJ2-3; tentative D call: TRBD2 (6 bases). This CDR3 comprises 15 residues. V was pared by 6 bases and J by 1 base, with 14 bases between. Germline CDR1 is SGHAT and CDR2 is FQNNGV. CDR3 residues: CASRTLARGTDTQYF. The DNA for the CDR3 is TGTGCCAGCAGAACCCTAGCGAGAGGCACAGATACGCAGTATTTT.

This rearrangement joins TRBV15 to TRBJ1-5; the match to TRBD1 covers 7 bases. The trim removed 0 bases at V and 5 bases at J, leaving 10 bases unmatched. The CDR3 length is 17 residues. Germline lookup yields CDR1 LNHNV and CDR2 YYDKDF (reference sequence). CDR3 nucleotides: TGTGCCACCAGCAGAGACCAGACAGGGCGAAGCGATCAGCCCCAGCATTTT. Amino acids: CATSRDQTGRSDQPQHF.